This TCR beta chain stems from a study of blood T cell repertoires in COVID-19. Overall study context: Donors in the United States, Italy and Spain gave samples during acute or convalescent COVID-19. The analysed material was cDNA or gDNA that came from T cells, B-cell-depleted T cells, or PBMCs.

The authors' processing: Reference gene primer amplification yielded estimated nucleated cell counts. Data came from immunoSEQ multiplex PCR; TCRdb stores just in-frame clones and leaves some out. The V and J calls and the clone size are those of that table, but D and trimming were determined from the DNA. The table has about 99,000 clones, less than 90% seen once. Germline V gene sequence: CDR1 ENHRY, CDR2 SYGVKD. The ends were cut back, 10 bases at V and 3 bases at J, with 15 bases in the middle. The CDR3 has 13 residues. The sequenced material came from peripheral blood. The source of this sequence is a man aged 65 to 79 with active or convalescent COVID-19. The chain links TRBV10-3 to TRBJ1-1, with D possibly matching TRBD1 (6 bases). In DNA form, the CDR3 reads TGTGCCACCCTACAGGGTCGGGACACTGAAGCTTTCTTT. This translates into CATLQGRDTEAFF.